One T cell receptor (beta chain) is described in this entry. As yet, its antigen is unknown. immunoSEQ v3.0 was run at survey level. TCRdb's copy holds only in-frame clones and misses some; the assay was immunoSEQ multiplex PCR. Of roughly 20,000 clones detected, around 77% appear once; the ten largest clones hold 12%. This sample stems from a study of long-term antiretroviral therapy in people with HIV. Whole-study results and caveats: Repertoires in HIV (unlike those of controls) had narrower CDR3 length ranges.

The CDR3 totals 14 residues. Looked up from germline, CDR1 is SGHDT and CDR2 is YYEEEE. Trimming took 0 bases from V and 10 from J; bases not matched to a gene: 10. This clonotype was obtained from a woman between 35 and 50 years old with HIV. Sequenced here: unsorted PBMCs, sampled around 1.7 years before starting antiretroviral therapy. The J gene is TRBJ2-7, the V gene TRBV5-6; 7 bases match TRBD2. The CDR3 region has the DNA TGTGCCAGCAGCTTGGGAAGTGGGGGGGAAGGCCAGTACTTC. Protein sequence: CASSLGSGGEGQYF.